This passage covers 28 T cell receptor beta chains from one sample sequenced in a study of T cell responses to AZD1222 COVID-19 vaccine. The table came from immunoSEQ multiplex PCR; TCRdb's copy has only in-frame clones and leaves some out. The sample has 130,000 to 150,000 clones, about 86% seen once; the top ten hold 5% to 6%. Sequenced material: peripheral blood, taken 28 days after the second AZD1222 dose. The source of these receptors is an adult who received the AZD1222 COVID-19 vaccine.

This chain connects TRBV28 to TRBJ1-1; 7 nucleotides match TRBD1. Germline V gene lookup returns CDR1 MDHEN and CDR2 SYDVKM. V dropped 5 bases and J dropped 3; count of bases not matched to a gene: 9. The CDR3 spans 15 residues. DNA of the CDR3: TGTGCCAGCAGTCTACAGGGGTCGGGTTACACTGAAGCTTTCTTT. Its translation: CASSLQGSGYTEAFF.

The J gene is TRBJ2-1, the V gene TRBV25-1; 11 nucleotides line up with TRBD2. The germline V gene encodes CDR1 MGHDK and CDR2 SYGVNS. The CDR3 contains 14 residues. V gave up 6 bases and J gave up 7 bases; unmatched junction bases: 5. The CDR3: CASRVAGGLNEQFF. The CDR3 DNA reads as TGTGCCAGCAGAGTAGCGGGGGGGTTAAATGAGCAGTTCTTC. The whole variable domain, remainder taken from reference TRBV25-1 and TRBJ2-1, is EADIYQTPRYLVIGTGKKITLECSQTMGHDKMYWYQQDPGMELHLIHYSYGVNSTEKGDLSSESTVSRIRTEHFPLTLESARPSHTSQYLCASRVAGGLNEQFFGPGTRLTVL.

The V and J genes are TRBV3-1 (or the pseudogene TRBV3-2) and TRBJ2-7; 11 bases line up with TRBD2. V was clipped by 7 bases and J by 6 bases; unmatched bases: 11. CDR1 LGHDT and CDR2 YNNKEL come from the germline V gene (reference sequence). The CDR3 length is 15 residues. CDR3 amino acids: CASTPLAGGPVEQYF. The CDR3 DNA reads TGTGCCAGCACTCCGTTAGCGGGAGGGCCGGTCGAGCAGTACTTC.

CDR3 in DNA: TGTGCCAGCAGCCCCGGACCTGACAAGAGCTCTGGAAACACCATATATTTT. Translation: CASSPGPDKSSGNTIYF. The gene calls are TRBV11-2 and TRBJ1-3; D is uncertain. With 5 bases removed from V and 0 bases from J, the gap between germline ends came to 17 bases. Germline V gives CDR1 SGHAT, CDR2 FQNNGV. The CDR3 covers 17 residues.

The chain recombines TRBV12-3 or TRBV12-4 with TRBJ2-5; 7 nucleotides line up with TRBD1. The CDR3 is 12 amino acids. After removal of 6 bases from V and 3 bases from J, the junction contained 1 base not matched to a gene. For the CDR3, the DNA is TGTGCCAGCAGCCAGGGGGAAGAGACCCAGTACTTC. It codes for CASSQGEETQYF.

The chain employs TRBV6-5 and TRBJ1-4; 8 nucleotides align to TRBD1. The V and J ends lost 7 bases and 6 bases, in that order; junction bases with no gene match: 10. The length of the CDR3 is 15 residues. Germline CDR1 reads MNHEY; CDR2 reads SVGAGI. This CDR3 reads CASTYGTGGDEKLFF. The CDR3 DNA is TGTGCCAGCACCTATGGGACAGGAGGGGATGAAAAACTGTTTTTT.

The rearrangement joins TRBV7-8 to TRBJ2-5, with TRBD2 identical over 10 bases. V lost 7 bases and J lost 3; bases outside the gene matches: 17. Germline V CDR1 and CDR2: SGHVS, FQNEAQ. This CDR3 contains 18 residues. The CDR3 reads CASTAALAGARQEETQYF. The CDR3 DNA follows: TGTGCCAGCACCGCCGCGCTAGCGGGGGCCAGACAGGAAGAGACCCAGTACTTC. The complete variable domain, with remaining parts taken from reference TRBV7-8 and TRBJ2-5, reads GAGVSQSPRYKVAKRGQDVALRCDPISGHVSLFWYQQALGQGPEFLTYFQNEAQLDKSGLPSDRFFAERPEGSVSTLKIQRTQQEDSAVYLCASTAALAGARQEETQYFGPGTRLLVL.

This clone was recorded once. The CDR3 region is CASSSQGVGTQYF. Here the CDR3 DNA reads TGTGCCAGCAGCTCACAGGGCGTGGGGACCCAGTACTTC. The chain recombines TRBV14 with TRBJ2-5, with D tentatively TRBD1 (6 bases). Germline values: CDR1 SGHDN, CDR2 FVKESK. Between the trimmed V and J ends, which lost 5 bases and 7 bases, there was a span of 14 bases. This CDR3 is 13 amino acids long.

The CDR3 protein is CASSLGPGEGSQPQHF. The CDR3 bases are TGTGCCAGCAGCTTGGGCCCTGGGGAGGGGAGTCAGCCCCAGCATTTT. The chain links TRBV5-6 to TRBJ1-5; D may be TRBD1 (5 bases). The CDR3 is 16 residues long. CDR1 and CDR2 (germline): SGHDT, YYEEEE. The V end lost 0 bases, the J end lost 6 bases, and 16 bases lay between the germline ends. The variable domain in full, completed from reference TRBV5-6 and TRBJ1-5, reads DAGVTQSPTHLIKTRGQQVTLRCSPKSGHDTVSWYQQALGQGPQFIFQYYEEEERQRGNFPDRFSGHQFPNYSSELNVNALLLGDSALYLCASSLGPGEGSQPQHFGDGTRLSIL.

V gene TRBV7-9 combines with J gene TRBJ2-1; D unclear. Trimming stripped 0 bases from V and 4 bases from J, with 7 bases between. Germline CDR1 reads SEHNR; CDR2 reads FQNEAQ (reference sequence). This CDR3 has 14 amino acids. The CDR3 loop is CASSLAPHYNEQFF. The CDR3 nucleotides are TGTGCCAGCAGCTTAGCGCCCCATTACAATGAGCAGTTCTTC.

The chain employs TRBV27 and TRBJ2-7, with D hard to call. Deletions cut 5 bases from V and 5 bases from J, with 22 bases between. Germline V lookup: CDR1 MNHEY, CDR2 SMNVEV (reference sequence). CDR3 length: 16 residues. CDR3 amino acids: CASSHTLTNLGDEQYF. The CDR3 coding sequence is TGTGCCAGCAGTCATACCCTCACCAATCTTGGCGACGAGCAGTACTTC.

The chain has TRBV3-1 (or the pseudogene TRBV3-2) and TRBJ2-5, with TRBD2 matching 9 bases. CDR1 is LGHDT, CDR2 YNNKEL, per germline (reference sequence). V trimming: 1 base; J trimming: 5 bases; junction bases outside the gene matches: 5. This CDR3 region has 15 residues. As DNA, the CDR3 is TGTGCCAGCAGCCAAGTTCGGCGGGAGGGGGAGACCCAGTACTTC. Amino acid sequence: CASSQVRREGETQYF.

This rearrangement joins TRBV3-1 (or the pseudogene TRBV3-2) to TRBJ1-1; D is unclear. V gave up 8 bases and J gave up 4 bases, with 14 bases separating them. Per the germline V gene, CDR1 is LGHDT and CDR2 is YNNKEL (reference sequence). The CDR3 contains 13 residues. In DNA form, the CDR3 reads TGTGCCAGCTCTGGTGGACGGTCCACTGAAGCTTTCTTT. Translation: CASSGGRSTEAFF.

The chain couples TRBV5-1 to TRBJ1-5, with D tentatively TRBD1 (6 bases). This CDR3 contains 14 residues. V lost 4 bases, J lost 3 bases, and 11 bases lay in between. Germline V gene data show CDR1 as SGHRS and CDR2 as YFSETQ. Written as DNA, the CDR3 is TGCGCCAGCAGCCCGACAGGAGTCAATCAGCCCCAGCATTTT. Translated, it gives CASSPTGVNQPQHF.

CDR3 nucleotides: TGTGCCAGCAGCGTAGTAAGCGTCGGCGCTGAGCAGTTCTTC. Amino acid sequence: CASSVVSVGAEQFF. The rearrangement joins TRBV9 to TRBJ2-1; D gene unclear. V was clipped by 0 bases and J by 9 bases, with 13 bases between them. The CDR3 is 14 residues long. Germline V gives CDR1 SGDLS, CDR2 YYNGEE.

The chain links TRBV19 to TRBJ2-7, with D possibly being TRBD1 (6 bases). Trimming pared 3 bases from V and 3 bases from J, leaving 15 bases between. CDR1 is LNHDA, CDR2 SQIVND, per germline (reference sequence). The CDR3 is 15 residues long. CDR3 in DNA: TGTGCCAGTAGTATTAATCGACAGGCAGTCTACGAGCAGTACTTC. Translation gives CASSINRQAVYEQYF.

This clone was recorded once. J is TRBJ2-7 and V is TRBV21-1; the D segment call TRBD1 is taken from the table without a DNA check. TRBV21-1 is a recognized pseudogene. The length of the CDR3 is 18 residues. The CDR3 DNA is TGTGCCAGCAGCAAAGTGTCCGGACAGGCGGTGAACTCCTACGAGCAGTACTTC. It encodes CASSKVSGQAVNSYEQYF.

The chain has TRBV3-1 (or the pseudogene TRBV3-2) and TRBJ2-3, with 7 bases that match TRBD1. Losses at the gene ends were 0 bases for V and 6 bases for J; bases not matched to a gene: 6. From germline, CDR1 is LGHDT and CDR2 YNNKEL (reference sequence). The CDR3 totals 15 residues. CDR3 sequence (DNA): TGTGCCAGCAGCCAAGATAGGGGGCGTGGTGATACGCAGTATTTT. Protein sequence: CASSQDRGRGDTQYF.

This rearrangement joins TRBV12-3 or TRBV12-4 to TRBJ2-3; no definite D call. The length of the CDR3 is 11 residues. The V gene lost 1 base and the J gene lost 5 bases, with 1 base spanning the gap. The CDR3 DNA reads as TGTGCCAGCAGTTTAGGAGATACGCAGTATTTT. This encodes CASSLGDTQYF.

The chain combines TRBV9 with TRBJ1-4; no firm D call. The CDR3 is 13 amino acids. Germline CDR1 and CDR2: SGDLS and YYNGEE. The CDR3 is CDGEAPTNEKLFF. DNA of the CDR3: TGTGACGGGGAGGCCCCAACTAATGAAAAACTGTTTTTT.

V and J are TRBV28 and TRBJ1-1; the D gene is possibly TRBD1 (5 bases). The germline CDR1 and CDR2 sequences are MDHEN and SYDVKM. V lost 3 bases and J 0 bases, leaving 14 bases between the germline ends. The CDR3 covers 16 residues. The CDR3 DNA reads as TGTGCCAGCAGTTTGGGCTGGGGGAATATGAACACTGAAGCTTTCTTT. This encodes CASSLGWGNMNTEAFF.

The chain employs TRBV6-6 and TRBJ1-5; D is undetermined. CDR3 length equals 13 residues. Trimming stripped 6 bases from V and 6 bases from J, with 12 bases between. Per the germline V gene, CDR1 is MNHNY and CDR2 is SVGAGI (reference sequence). The CDR3: CASSSFGGQPQHF. CDR3 nucleotide sequence: TGTGCCAGCAGCTCCTTTGGAGGTCAGCCCCAGCATTTT.

The chain employs TRBV24-1 and TRBJ2-3; 12 nucleotides line up with TRBD1. CDR1 KGHDR and CDR2 SFDVKD come from the germline V gene. J gave up 6 bases and V 9 bases, and 6 bases lay outside the gene matches. The CDR3 is 14 residues long. Here the CDR3 DNA reads TGTGCCACCCAAGGGACAGGGGGCGTTGATACGCAGTATTTT. It translates to CATQGTGGVDTQYF.

The genes are TRBV27 and TRBJ1-5; weak D call: TRBD1 (6 bases). With 3 bases removed from V and 3 bases from J, the gap between germline ends came to 12 bases. The CDR3 sequence is 15 residues long. Germline V lookup: CDR1 MNHEY, CDR2 SMNVEV (reference sequence). The CDR3 DNA is TGTGCCAGCAGTTTTAAGGACAGCAACAATCAGCCCCAGCATTTT. Its translation is CASSFKDSNNQPQHF.

The chain combines TRBV11-2 with TRBJ1-1; D ambiguous. CDR3 size: 15 residues. V gave up 5 bases and J gave up 1 base, with 14 bases separating them. In germline, CDR1 is SGHAT, CDR2 FQNNGV. In DNA form, the CDR3 reads TGTGCCAGCAGCGTCACCAGAGGGTCGAACACTGAAGCTTTCTTT. Residues: CASSVTRGSNTEAFF.

This clone was recorded a few times. The chain couples TRBV18 to TRBJ2-2; D remains ambiguous. Per germline, CDR1 KGHSH and CDR2 LQKENI. The germline V and J ends were trimmed by 3 bases and 7 bases, with 15 bases remaining between them. CDR3 length: 15 residues. CDR3 sequence reads: CASSPPVELGGELFF. CDR3 nucleotide sequence: TGTGCCAGCTCACCCCCAGTTGAGCTCGGCGGGGAGCTGTTTTTT. Full variable domain (missing parts from reference TRBV18 and TRBJ2-2): NAGVMQNPRHLVRRRGQEARLRCSPMKGHSHVYWYRQLPEEGLKFMVYLQKENIIDESGMPKERFSAEFPKEGPSILRIQQVVRGDSAAYFCASSPPVELGGELFFGEGSRLTVL.

The chain couples TRBV27 to TRBJ2-4; D is possibly TRBD2 (5 bases). This CDR3 has 14 amino acids. Trimming took off 0 bases at V and 7 bases at J, with 10 bases between the two ends. Germline CDR1 MNHEY, CDR2 SMNVEV (reference sequence). CDR3 amino acids: CASSLSRVENIQYF. The CDR3 DNA is TGTGCCAGCAGTTTATCGAGGGTTGAGAACATTCAGTACTTC.

The rearrangement joins TRBV15 to TRBJ2-2; 10 bases match TRBD1. The CDR3 runs 20 residues. The germline CDR1 and CDR2 sequences are LNHNV and YYDKDF (reference sequence). V was clipped by 0 bases and J by 1 base; unmatched bases: 11. CDR3 in amino acids: CATSRDWRTGGRMNTGELFF. CDR3 nucleotide sequence: TGTGCCACCAGCAGAGATTGGCGGACAGGGGGTAGGATGAACACCGGGGAGCTGTTTTTT.